Below are 17 T cell receptor beta chains sequenced from a single sample in a study of T-cell reconstitution after alpha-beta-depleted transplantation in children. TCRbeta library construction was performed incorporating unique molecular identifiers. One entry per CDR3 protein, called by TCRdb with MiXCR from the PCR reads. Of about 200,000 distinct CDR3 sequences listed, about 6.6% were seen once; the top ten hold 5.5%. The source material was PBMCs, sampled before TCRalphabeta/CD19-depleted stem cell transplant. These receptors came from a boy aged 2 to 9 with acute lymphoblastic leukemia, due to receive a stem cell transplant.

At least ten counts were recorded for this clonotype. The V call is TRBV20-1, the J call TRBJ2-7, with TRBD1 as a possible D gene (5 bases). Trimming stripped 5 bases from V and 2 bases from J, with 19 bases between. The CDR3 contains 15 residues. From germline, CDR1 is DFQATT and CDR2 SNEGSKA (reference sequence). The CDR3: CSAALQAPLPYEQYF. DNA for the CDR3: TGCAGTGCTGCCTTACAGGCCCCCCTCCCCTACGAGCAGTACTTC.

This clonotype was found many times. V is TRBV5-5 and J is TRBJ1-2; no reliable D call. The CDR3 length is 13 residues. Germline CDR1 and CDR2: SGHKS and YYEKEE (reference sequence). Trimming pared 0 bases from V and 0 bases from J, leaving 3 bases between. This CDR3 reads CASSLGPNYGYTF. CDR3 coding DNA: TGTGCCAGCAGCTTGGGGCCTAACTATGGCTACACCTTC.

This clonotype was seen a few times. The chain joins TRBV14 to TRBJ2-1; a weak D match, TRBD1 (6 bases). The germline V and J ends were trimmed by 0 bases and 2 bases, with 14 bases remaining between them. This CDR3 is 17 amino acids long. Germline V gives CDR1 SGHDN, CDR2 FVKESK. The chain's CDR3 is CASSQETGQGPYNEQFF. Written as DNA, the CDR3 is TGTGCCAGCAGCCAAGAAACGGGGCAGGGGCCCTACAATGAGCAGTTCTTC.

This clonotype was recorded many times. The DNA for the CDR3 is TGTGCCAGCGGGCTCCGTGGCGGCGAGCAGTTCTTC. Its protein is CASGLRGGEQFF. This sequence joins TRBV28 and TRBJ2-1; D is ambiguous. There are 12 residues in the CDR3. Trimming took 8 bases from V and 10 from J, leaving 15 bases between them. The germline V gene has CDR1 MDHEN and CDR2 SYDVKM.

This chain links TRBV28 with TRBJ2-1; D not resolved. Trimming took off 7 bases at V and 3 bases at J, with 13 bases between the two ends. Germline V CDR1 and CDR2: MDHEN, SYDVKM. The CDR3 runs to 14 residues. The CDR3 DNA is TGTGCCAGCACGGCCACAGACAACTACAATGAGCAGTTCTTC. The encoded protein is CASTATDNYNEQFF. The variable domain in full, with the rest retrieved from reference TRBV28 and TRBJ2-1, is DVKVTQSSRYLVKRTGEKVFLECVQDMDHENMFWYRQDPGLGLRLIYFSYDVKMKEKGDIPEGYSVSREKKERFSLILESASTNQTSMYLCASTATDNYNEQFFGPGTRLTVL.

This chain joins TRBV15 and TRBJ2-1; D might be TRBD1 (5 bases). The CDR3 has 15 amino acids. Trimming took 0 bases from V and 6 from J, leaving 12 bases between them. Germline CDR1 and CDR2: LNHNV and YYDKDF (reference sequence). The CDR3 nucleotides are TGTGCCACCAGCAGAGATCGGTGCAGGGCCAATGAGCAGTTCTTC. Protein sequence: CATSRDRCRANEQFF. Full variable domain (rest looked up from reference TRBV15 and TRBJ2-1): DAMVIQNPRYQVTQFGKPVTLSCSQTLNHNVMYWYQQKSSQAPKLLFHYYDKDFNNEADTPDNFQSRRPNTSFCFLDIRSPGLGDTAMYLCATSRDRCRANEQFFGPGTRLTVL.

This clonotype was picked up many times. The chain uses TRBV9 and TRBJ2-1, with a possible D match to TRBD1 (7 bases). The length of the CDR3 is 16 residues. The V end was cut by 2 bases, the J end by 8 bases, with 20 bases between. Germline V gene data show CDR1 as SGDLS and CDR2 as YYNGEE. For the CDR3, the DNA is TGTGCCAGCAGCGTTACTACAGGGGACTCCAGGGATGAGCAGTTCTTC. Amino acids: CASSVTTGDSRDEQFF.

There are a few counts of this clonotype. This chain connects TRBV4-2 to TRBJ2-1, with 8 bases aligning to TRBD1. Germline CDR1 is LGHNA and CDR2 is YNFKEQ. CDR3 length: 18 residues. V gave up 3 bases and J gave up 0 bases; unmatched junction bases: 10. CDR3 in amino acids: CASSHSDRAGRSYNEQFF. CDR3 sequence (DNA): TGTGCCAGCAGCCACTCGGACAGGGCAGGACGCTCCTACAATGAGCAGTTCTTC.

The table lists this clonotype with many counts. V is TRBV19 and J is TRBJ2-5; TRBD1 matches at 9 bases. The CDR3 extends over 14 amino acids. CDR1 and CDR2 (germline): LNHDA, SQIVND (reference sequence). V was pared by 6 bases and J by 3 bases, with 5 bases of the junction left unmatched. CDR3 nucleotides: TGTGCCAGTAGCCGGGACAGGGTGGAAGAGACCCAGTACTTC. Protein product: CASSRDRVEETQYF.

This chain uses TRBV20-1 with TRBJ1-1; 10 nucleotides match TRBD1. There are 14 residues in the CDR3. The ends lost 4 bases at V and 4 bases at J; junction bases unmatched: 6. CDR1 DFQATT and CDR2 SNEGSKA come from the germline V gene (reference sequence). The CDR3 reads CSATSGQGTTEAFF. CDR3 nucleotide sequence: TGCAGTGCTACCTCGGGACAGGGGACCACTGAAGCTTTCTTT.

There are many counts of this clonotype. This rearrangement joins TRBV7-2 to TRBJ1-2, with a weak D call TRBD1 (6 bases). The CDR3 covers 14 residues. From germline, CDR1 is SGHTA and CDR2 FQGNSA. Deletions cut 3 bases from V and 0 bases from J, with 8 bases between. The CDR3 bases are TGTGCCAGCAGCTTTGGACAGCCTAACTATGGCTACACCTTC. Protein: CASSFGQPNYGYTF. The whole variable domain, remainder taken from reference TRBV7-2 and TRBJ1-2, is GAGVSQSPSNKVTEKGKDVELRCDPISGHTALYWYRQSLGQGLEFLIYFQGNSAPDKSGLPSDRFSAERTGGSVSTLTIQRTQQEDSAVYLCASSFGQPNYGYTFGSGTRLTVV.

The table lists this clonotype with a few counts. This chain joins TRBV20-1 and TRBJ2-3; 7 bases line up with TRBD2. Per the germline V gene, CDR1 is DFQATT and CDR2 is SNEGSKA (reference sequence). This CDR3 region has 15 residues. CDR3 in DNA: TGCAGCGCCCCCCCGGGAGGACTTCACACAGATACGCAGTATTTT. Its protein product is CSAPPGGLHTDTQYF.

Concerning this clonotype itself: A much larger clone differs by one base, so this may be a read error. The rearrangement joins TRBV20-1 to TRBJ2-1, with 8 bases fitting TRBD2. CDR1 is DFQATT and CDR2 is SNEGSKA in the germline V gene (reference sequence). The CDR3 contains 17 residues. CDR3 residues: CCARDVPGGASYNEQFF. CDR3 sequence (DNA): TGCTGTGCTAGAGATGTGCCCGGGGGGGCCTCCTACAATGAGCAGTTCTTC.

In this sample, this clonotype turned up many times. The chain couples TRBV7-9 to TRBJ1-2; D is unclear. Germline CDR1 is SEHNR and CDR2 is FQNEAQ (reference sequence). The CDR3 loop spans 13 amino acids. Deletions cut 1 base from V and 5 bases from J, with 8 bases between. The CDR3 DNA reads as TGTGCCAGCAGCTTAGTCCAGCCATATGGCTACACCTTC. Its translation: CASSLVQPYGYTF.

The gene calls are TRBV5-5 and TRBJ2-7; maybe TRBD2 (6 bases). Trimming removed 0 bases at V and 6 bases at J, with 19 bases between. CDR1 SGHKS and CDR2 YYEKEE come from the germline V gene (reference sequence). CDR3 size: 16 residues. Here the CDR3 DNA reads TGTGCCAGCAGCTTGGTAGTCTCTTCTGCGGGGCTCGAGCAGTACTTC. It encodes CASSLVVSSAGLEQYF.

This clonotype was seen more than once but under ten times. The chain recombines TRBV7-2 with TRBJ1-3; weak D call: TRBD1 (5 bases). Trimming removed 4 bases from V and 3 bases from J, with 13 bases in between. The CDR3 consists of 15 residues. CDR1 is SGHTA, CDR2 FQGNSA, per germline. The CDR3 DNA reads as TGTGCCAGCAGCTCGCAGGGAGGTTATGGAAACACCATATATTTT. Its translation is CASSSQGGYGNTIYF.

This clonotype was detected many times. V gene TRBV28 combines with J gene TRBJ2-7; perhaps TRBD2 as D (6 bases). V was cut by 7 bases and J by 0 bases, with 10 bases left in between. Germline V gives CDR1 MDHEN, CDR2 SYDVKM. The CDR3 has 13 residues. The CDR3 loop reads CASMDGSSYEQYF. The DNA of the CDR3 is TGTGCCAGCATGGACGGGAGCTCCTACGAGCAGTACTTC. Complete variable domain (other parts from reference TRBV28 and TRBJ2-7): DVKVTQSSRYLVKRTGEKVFLECVQDMDHENMFWYRQDPGLGLRLIYFSYDVKMKEKGDIPEGYSVSREKKERFSLILESASTNQTSMYLCASMDGSSYEQYFGPGTRLTVT.